Listed below are T cell receptor beta chains from one sample, sequenced in a study of vaccination and CD4 T cells after COVID-19. No antigen has been assigned to these receptors. TCRdb redid the calling of the PCR reads with MiXCR, one entry per CDR3 protein. The data show about 18,000 distinct CDR3 sequences, over 45% seen once. The specimen was CD4+ T cells from blood, cultured in vitro, collected before SARS-CoV-2 vaccination. All receptors come from a human donor who had recovered from COVID-19. The CDR3 runs from the conserved cysteine through the conserved F or W. D genes are given only for firm matches. For some rows the clone size is stated as once, few or many, or as a class when expanded; others skip it.

D,size,J,length,V,CDR3,DNA
NA,NA,TRBJ2-3,14,TRBV12-3/TRBV12-4,CASSVAASTDTQYF,TGTGCCAGCAGTGTAGCGGCTAGCACAGATACGCAGTATTTT
TRBD2,NA,TRBJ2-7,17,TRBV7-9,CASSSKTGREGRREQYF,TGTGCCAGCAGCTCCAAAACTGGGCGGGAGGGCCGGAGGGAGCAGTACTTC
TRBD2,NA,TRBJ2-5,16,TRBV7-8,CASSLWASGKQETQYF,TGTGCCAGCAGTTTATGGGCTAGCGGGAAACAAGAGACCCAGTACTTC
TRBD1,NA,TRBJ1-2,13,TRBV20-1,CSARQGAPDGYIF,TGCAGTGCTCGTCAGGGGGCGCCGGATGGCTACATCTTC
TRBD2,NA,TRBJ2-5,12,TRBV20-1,CSATREGETQYF,TGCAGTGCTACCCGGGAGGGAGAGACCCAGTACTTC
NA,once,TRBJ1-6,15,TRBV2,CASSELVQGSSPLHF,TGTGCCAGCAGTGAATTGGTACAGGGTAGTTCACCCCTCCACTTT
NA,NA,TRBJ2-1,13,TRBV6-4,CASSKDWANERFF,TGTGCCAGCAGCAAGGATTGGGCCAATGAGCGGTTCTTC
NA,medium-sized,TRBJ1-2,15,TRBV7-9,CASSSGGGVNYGYTF,TGTGCCAGCAGTTCAGGAGGGGGAGTGAACTATGGCTACACCTTC
NA,NA,TRBJ2-3,14,TRBV7-9,CASSPTRGTDTQYF,TGTGCCAGCAGCCCAACCAGGGGCACAGATACGCAGTATTTT
TRBD1,few,TRBJ1-2,15,TRBV24-1,CATSDPGQGPRGYTF,TGTGCCACCAGTGATCCGGGACAGGGTCCCAGAGGCTACACCTTC
NA,NA,TRBJ2-5,13,TRBV28,CASGTWGQETQYF,TGTGCCAGCGGTACATGGGGCCAAGAGACCCAGTACTTC
NA,NA,TRBJ1-2,12,TRBV11-1,CASSYRTDGYTF,TGTGCCAGCAGTTACAGGACAGATGGCTACACCTTC
NA,NA,TRBJ1-5,13,TRBV27,CASSLRSNQPQHF,TGTGCCAGCAGTTTACGGAGCAATCAGCCCCAGCATTTT
NA,few,TRBJ2-1,13,TRBV6-1,CASRIGLDNEQFF,TGTGCCAGCAGGATCGGCCTAGACAATGAGCAGTTCTTC
TRBD2,NA,TRBJ2-5,13,TRBV20-1,CCTGGGQGETQYF,TGCTGCACGGGGGGGGGGCAAGGAGAGACCCAGTACTTC
TRBD2,NA,TRBJ2-5,17,TRBV20-1,CSATPPGLAGYQETQYF,TGCAGTGCTACCCCACCGGGACTAGCGGGATATCAAGAGACCCAGTACTTC
TRBD1,few,TRBJ2-6,18,TRBV6-1,CASSLGQGIASGANVLTF,TGTGCCAGCAGTCTAGGACAGGGGATTGCCTCTGGGGCCAACGTCCTGACTTTC
NA,NA,TRBJ2-2,16,TRBV6-2/TRBV6-3,CASSYPTGSSTGELFF,TGTGCCAGCAGTTACCCGACGGGATCTAGTACGGGGGAGCTGTTTTTT
TRBD2,NA,TRBJ2-3,17,TRBV10-3,CASGAPYGGAFTDTQYF,TGTGCCAGTGGGGCGCCTTACGGGGGGGCCTTCACAGATACGCAGTATTTT
NA,NA,TRBJ1-6,16,TRBV5-4,CASSPQQSSYNSPLHF,TGTGCCAGCAGCCCCCAACAGAGCTCCTATAATTCACCCCTCCACTTT
NA,NA,TRBJ1-2,14,TRBV6-1,CASTTNGLNYGYTF,TGTGCCAGCACCACGAACGGCCTAAACTATGGCTACACCTTC
NA,NA,TRBJ2-1,16,TRBV6-5,CASSYVPLSSYNEQFF,TGTGCCAGCAGTTACGTTCCACTGAGCTCCTACAATGAGCAGTTCTTC
NA,NA,TRBJ2-3,15,TRBV27,CASSLRFGSTDTQYF,TGTGCCAGCAGTTTAAGGTTCGGGAGCACAGATACGCAGTATTTT
NA,once,TRBJ1-2,15,TRBV12-3/TRBV12-4,CASSLAVQGTDGYTF,TGTGCCAGCAGTTTGGCTGTACAGGGAACAGACGGCTACACCTTC
NA,NA,TRBJ2-7,12,TRBV28,CASSSTGYEQYF,TGTGCCAGCAGTTCGACAGGATACGAGCAGTACTTC
NA,few,TRBJ1-2,14,TRBV6-5,CASSYQAGRYGYTF,TGTGCCAGCAGTTACCAGGCAGGGAGATATGGCTACACCTTC
TRBD2,once,TRBJ2-3,15,TRBV7-2,CASRDGRASTDTQYF,TGTGCCAGCAGGGACGGGAGGGCCAGCACAGATACGCAGTATTTT
TRBD1,NA,TRBJ2-7,15,TRBV28,CASSDAGTGVYEQYF,TGTGCCAGCAGTGACGCCGGGACAGGAGTTTACGAGCAGTACTTC
NA,NA,TRBJ1-1,13,TRBV14,CASSQGLDTEAFF,TGTGCCAGCAGCCAAGGTCTGGACACTGAAGCTTTCTTT
NA,few,TRBJ1-2,15,TRBV6-1,CASTLQGGYNYGYTF,TGTGCCAGCACATTACAGGGAGGATATAACTATGGCTACACCTTC
NA,NA,TRBJ1-5,15,TRBV7-2,CASSLALGEGQPQHF,TGTGCCAGCAGCTTAGCGTTGGGGGAAGGTCAGCCCCAGCATTTT